Sequencing of this T cell receptor (beta chain) was carried out in a study of T cell repertoires in cytomegalovirus infection. Study-level background: The study used recently identified HLA-C-restricted and well-studied HLA-B-restricted CMV epitopes. Signatures in public TCR beta sequences pointed to both CMV infection and matching HLA type. Broader study findings: HLA-C-restricted CMV-specific TCR beta clonotypes were dominant in the ex vivo response.

In germline, CDR1 is SQVTM, CDR2 ANQGSEA. The V and J ends lost 2 bases and 4 bases, in that order; junction bases with no gene match: 14. The CDR3 has 19 amino acids. TCRdb analysed the reads with MiXCR anew, one entry per CDR3 protein. The data hold 360,000 or so distinct CDR3 sequences, with 34% observed a single time. Note on this clonotype: Its antigen is still unknown.

The receptor was derived from a human donor in good health (CMV status not recorded). Some clones in this sample may be carry-over from other donors' samples. This specimen was cultured PBMCs, taken from culture after CMV antigen stimulation. The chain uses TRBV29-1 and TRBJ2-3; 14 nucleotides agree with TRBD2. The CDR3: CSVELVTGTSGSRPDTQYF. The CDR3 coding sequence is TGCAGCGTTGAACTAGTAACCGGGACTAGCGGGAGTCGACCAGATACGCAGTATTTT.